The 7 T cell receptor beta chains listed next were all sequenced from one sample in a study of blood T cell repertoires in COVID-19. Assay: immunoSEQ multiplex PCR; the TCRdb copy retains only in-frame clones and omits some. The sample lists around 99,000 clones; approximately 90% were seen once. The material sequenced was peripheral blood. The receptors originated from a man between 45 and 60 years old with active or convalescent COVID-19.

The rearrangement uses TRBV7-9 and TRBJ1-1; no clear D gene. Germline values: CDR1 SEHNR, CDR2 FQNEAQ (reference sequence). V lost 3 bases, J lost 5 bases, and 7 bases lay in between. CDR3 size: 12 residues. The CDR3 DNA reads TGTGCCAGCAGCTTCTACGGGACTGAAGCTTTCTTT. This translates into CASSFYGTEAFF.

The chain employs TRBV7-2 and TRBJ2-2; 14 bases are a match to TRBD2. Germline CDR1 and CDR2: SGHTA and FQGNSA. The CDR3 runs 17 residues. With V trimmed by 2 bases and J by 5 bases, 4 bases remained unmatched. Here the CDR3 DNA reads TGTGCCAGCAGCTTATTGGGACTAGCGGGAGATACCGGGGAGCTGTTTTTT. Translated: CASSLLGLAGDTGELFF.

CDR3 DNA sequence: TGTGCCAGCTCAACCGGACAGGGTGGAAGTTACGAGCAGTACTTC. This translates into CASSTGQGGSYEQYF. V and J are TRBV18 and TRBJ2-7, with TRBD1 matching 8 bases. J lost 4 bases, V lost 5 bases, and 10 bases had no gene match. The CDR3 extends over 15 amino acids. Germline V gene sequence: CDR1 KGHSH, CDR2 LQKENI.

The CDR3 sequence: CAWSVLPSWGEETQYF. In DNA, the CDR3 is TGTGCCTGGAGTGTACTCCCCAGCTGGGGAGAGGAGACCCAGTACTTC. The chain employs TRBV30 and TRBJ2-5; D may be TRBD2 (5 bases). CDR3 length: 16 amino acids. V lost 0 bases, J lost 5 bases, and 19 bases lay in between. The germline gives CDR1 GTSNPN, CDR2 SVGIG (reference sequence).

This chain uses TRBV2 with TRBJ2-7, with 9 nucleotides matching TRBD1. This CDR3 contains 14 residues. Germline-derived CDR1 and CDR2 are SNHLY and FYNNEI. The J segment lost 5 bases and the V segment lost 6 bases, leaving 8 bases of the junction unmatched. The CDR3 DNA reads TGTGCCAGCAGGGTGGGGGGACAGGGCCACGAGCAGTACTTC. This gives the protein CASRVGGQGHEQYF.

V and J are TRBV15 and TRBJ1-5, with a possible D match to TRBD1 (5 bases). The CDR3 loop spans 14 amino acids. Germline V lookup: CDR1 LNHNV, CDR2 YYDKDF (reference sequence). Deletions cut 2 bases from V and 7 bases from J, with 12 bases between. CDR3 in DNA: TGTGCCACCAGCAGACCAGGGTCGCGACAGCCCCAGCATTTT. Amino acid sequence: CATSRPGSRQPQHF.

The CDR3 DNA reads TGTGCCAGCTCCTCCGGGACTAGCGGCACAGATACGCAGTATTTT. It yields the protein CASSSGTSGTDTQYF. The chain is built from TRBV3-1 (or the pseudogene TRBV3-2) and TRBJ2-3; 10 bases fit TRBD2. With V trimmed by 8 bases and J by 1 base, 6 bases remained unmatched. The CDR3 extends over 15 amino acids. Germline CDR1 and CDR2: LGHDT and YNNKEL (reference sequence).